The clone carrying this TCR beta chain came up a few times. As yet, its antigen is unknown. Treatment specified: approximately 11-day PBMC culture with coronavirus spike peptide pools or control peptides (ViraFEST assay). The data stem from a study of vaccination and CD4 T cells after COVID-19. Germline V gene sequence: CDR1 MNHNS, CDR2 SASEGT. The CDR3 is made up of 15 amino acids. Trimming cost V 7 bases and J 7 bases; bases outside gene matches: 10. Researchers used the Oncomine TCR Beta short-read assay to sequence DNA from cultured CD4+ T cells. Each CDR3 protein is one row after TCRdb ran MiXCR on the PCR reads. The profile shows over 20,000 distinct CDR3 sequences, around 45% of them singletons.

The sequence derives from a human donor who had recovered from COVID-19. The chain couples TRBV6-1 to TRBJ1-4; the match to TRBD1 covers 9 bases. The sample consisted of CD4+ T cells from blood, cultured in vitro. The chain's CDR3 is CASTSRTGVGEKLFF. The DNA of the CDR3 is TGTGCCAGCACCTCACGGACAGGGGTGGGTGAAAAACTGTTTTTT.